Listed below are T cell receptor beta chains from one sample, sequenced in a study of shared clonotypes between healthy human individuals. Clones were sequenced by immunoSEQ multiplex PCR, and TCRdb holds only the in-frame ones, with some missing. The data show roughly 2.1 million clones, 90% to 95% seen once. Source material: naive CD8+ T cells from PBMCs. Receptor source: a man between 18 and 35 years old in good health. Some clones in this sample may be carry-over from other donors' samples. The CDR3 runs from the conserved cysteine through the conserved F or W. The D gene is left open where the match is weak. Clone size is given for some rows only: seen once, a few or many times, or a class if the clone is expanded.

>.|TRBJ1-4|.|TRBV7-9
TGTGCCAGCAGCTCGCCCCAGGAAACTGAAAAACTGTTTTTT
CASSSPQETEKLFF
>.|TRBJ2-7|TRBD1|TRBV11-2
TGTGCCAGCAGCCCTTCGACAGGGCCCTACGAGCAGTACTTC
CASSPSTGPYEQYF
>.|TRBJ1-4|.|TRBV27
TGTGCCAGCAGAAACGGGAGAGGGGTGGGCGAAAAACTGTTTTTT
CASRNGRGVGEKLFF
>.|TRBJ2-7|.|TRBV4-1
TGCGCCAGCAGCCAAGATTGGACAATCTACGAGCAGTACTTC
CASSQDWTIYEQYF
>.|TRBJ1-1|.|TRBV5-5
TGTGCCAGCAGCTCCCTAGGGGTATCGGCTTTCTTT
CASSSLGVSAFF
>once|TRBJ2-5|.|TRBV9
TGTGCCAGCAGCCAAAAAGGGTTCGCGGAGACCCAGTACTTC
CASSQKGFAETQYF
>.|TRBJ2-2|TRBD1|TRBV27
TGTGCCAGCACAGGACAGGAGAACACCGGGGAGCTGTTTTTT
CASTGQENTGELFF
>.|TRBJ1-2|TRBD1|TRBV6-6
TGTGCCAGCAGTTACCTAAAAGGGGGCGCTTCCTATGGCTACACCTTC
CASSYLKGGASYGYTF
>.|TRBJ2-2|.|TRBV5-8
TGTGCCAGCAGCCCACACAGGAGCTTGAACACCGGGGAGCTGTTTTTT
CASSPHRSLNTGELFF
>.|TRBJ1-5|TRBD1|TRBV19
TGTGCCAGTAGTAGCAGGGGGAGCAATCAGCCCCAGCATTTT
CASSSRGSNQPQHF
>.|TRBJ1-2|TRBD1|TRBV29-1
TGCAGCGTTGATCGGGTGGGAAGACAGGGGTATGGCTACACCTTC
CSVDRVGRQGYGYTF
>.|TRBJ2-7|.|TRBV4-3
TGCGCCAGCAGCCAAGGGTTGGCAGCAACCTACGAGCAGTACTTC
CASSQGLAATYEQYF
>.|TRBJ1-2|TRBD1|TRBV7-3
TGTGCCAGCAGCCACCTCCGCCGGGACAGGGATGAACCTAACTATGGCTACACCTTC
CASSHLRRDRDEPNYGYTF